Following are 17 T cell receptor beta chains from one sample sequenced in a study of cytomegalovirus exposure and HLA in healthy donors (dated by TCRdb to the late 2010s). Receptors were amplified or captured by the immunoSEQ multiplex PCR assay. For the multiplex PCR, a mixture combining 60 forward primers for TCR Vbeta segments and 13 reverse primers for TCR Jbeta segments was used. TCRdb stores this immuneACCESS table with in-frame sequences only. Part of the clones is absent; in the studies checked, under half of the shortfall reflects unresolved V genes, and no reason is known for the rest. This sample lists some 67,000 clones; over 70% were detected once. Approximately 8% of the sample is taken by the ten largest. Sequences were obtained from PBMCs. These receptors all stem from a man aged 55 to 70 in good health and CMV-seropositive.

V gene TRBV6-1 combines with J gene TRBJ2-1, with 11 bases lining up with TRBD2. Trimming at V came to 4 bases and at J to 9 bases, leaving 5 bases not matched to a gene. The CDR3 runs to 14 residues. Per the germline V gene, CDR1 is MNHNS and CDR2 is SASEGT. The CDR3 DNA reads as TGTGCCAGCAGTGTTAGCGGGGGGGCCGGTGAGCAGTTCTTC. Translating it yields CASSVSGGAGEQFF.

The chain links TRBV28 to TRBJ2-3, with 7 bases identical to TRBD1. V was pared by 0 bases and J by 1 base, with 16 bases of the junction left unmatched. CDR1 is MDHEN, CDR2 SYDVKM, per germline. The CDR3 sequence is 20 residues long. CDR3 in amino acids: CASSLWTGHFPSGGTDTQYF. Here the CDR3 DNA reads TGTGCCAGCAGTTTATGGACAGGGCACTTTCCGAGCGGTGGCACAGATACGCAGTATTTT.

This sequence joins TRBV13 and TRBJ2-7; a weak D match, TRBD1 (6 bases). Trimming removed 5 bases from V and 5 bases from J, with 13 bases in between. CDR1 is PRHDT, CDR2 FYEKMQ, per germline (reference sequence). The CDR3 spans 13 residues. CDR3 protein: CASSRQALNEQYF. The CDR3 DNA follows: TGTGCCAGCAGCCGACAGGCCCTCAACGAGCAGTACTTC.

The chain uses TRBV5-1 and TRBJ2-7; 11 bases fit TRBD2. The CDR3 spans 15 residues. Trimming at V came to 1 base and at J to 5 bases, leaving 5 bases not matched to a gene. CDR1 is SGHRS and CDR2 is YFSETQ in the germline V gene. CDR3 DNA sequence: TGCGCCAGCAGCTTGATGCTAGCGGGAGGTAACGAGCAGTACTTC. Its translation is CASSLMLAGGNEQYF.

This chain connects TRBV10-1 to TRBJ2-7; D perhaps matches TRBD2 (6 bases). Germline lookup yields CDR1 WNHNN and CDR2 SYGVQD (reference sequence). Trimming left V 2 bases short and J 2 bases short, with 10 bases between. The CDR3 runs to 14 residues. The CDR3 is CASSEGGIPYEQYF. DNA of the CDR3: TGCGCCAGCAGTGAGGGGGGGATCCCCTACGAGCAGTACTTC.

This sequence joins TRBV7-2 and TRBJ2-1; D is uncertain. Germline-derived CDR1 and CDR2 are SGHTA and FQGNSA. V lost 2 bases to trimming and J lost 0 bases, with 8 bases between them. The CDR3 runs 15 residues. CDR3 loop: CASSLLDSSYNEQFF. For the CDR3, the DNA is TGTGCCAGCAGCTTATTAGATAGCTCCTACAATGAGCAGTTCTTC.

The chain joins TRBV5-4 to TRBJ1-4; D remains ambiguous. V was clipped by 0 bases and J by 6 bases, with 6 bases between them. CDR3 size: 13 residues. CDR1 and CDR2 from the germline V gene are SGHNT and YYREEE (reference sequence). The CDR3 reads CASSLVPDEKLFF. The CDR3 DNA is TGTGCCAGCAGCTTGGTTCCGGATGAAAAACTGTTTTTT.

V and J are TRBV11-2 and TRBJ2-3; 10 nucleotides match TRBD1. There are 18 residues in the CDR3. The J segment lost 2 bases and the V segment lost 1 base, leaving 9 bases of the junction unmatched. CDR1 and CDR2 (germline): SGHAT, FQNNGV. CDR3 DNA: TGTGCCAGCAGCTTAGTGGCAATAGGGACAGGGGCCACAGATACGCAGTATTTT. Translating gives CASSLVAIGTGATDTQYF.

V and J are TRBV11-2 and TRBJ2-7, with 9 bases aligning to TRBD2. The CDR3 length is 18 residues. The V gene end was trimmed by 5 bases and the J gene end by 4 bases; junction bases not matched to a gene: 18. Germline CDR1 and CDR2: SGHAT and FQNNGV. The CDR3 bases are TGTGCCAGCAGCCCTCTTTCGAGGCCGACTAGCGGAACATACGAGCAGTACTTC. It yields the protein CASSPLSRPTSGTYEQYF.

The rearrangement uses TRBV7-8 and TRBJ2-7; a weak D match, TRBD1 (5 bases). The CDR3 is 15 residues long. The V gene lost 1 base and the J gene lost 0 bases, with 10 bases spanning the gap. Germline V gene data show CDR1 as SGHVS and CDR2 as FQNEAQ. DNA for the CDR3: TGTGCCAGCAGCTTAGGCAGGGTCCCCTCCTACGAGCAGTACTTC. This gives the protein CASSLGRVPSYEQYF.

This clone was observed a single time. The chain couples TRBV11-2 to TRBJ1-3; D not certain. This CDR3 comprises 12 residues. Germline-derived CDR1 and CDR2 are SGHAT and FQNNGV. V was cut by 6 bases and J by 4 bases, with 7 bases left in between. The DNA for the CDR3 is TGTGCCAGCAGACCCCGGGGAAACACCATATATTTT. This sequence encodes CASRPRGNTIYF.

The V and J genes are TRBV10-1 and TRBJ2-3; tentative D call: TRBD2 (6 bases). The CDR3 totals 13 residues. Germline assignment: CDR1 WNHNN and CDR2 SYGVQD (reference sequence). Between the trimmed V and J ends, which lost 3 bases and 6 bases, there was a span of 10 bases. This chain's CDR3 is CASSDRAGDTQYF. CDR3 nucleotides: TGCGCCAGCAGTGACAGGGCGGGGGATACGCAGTATTTT.

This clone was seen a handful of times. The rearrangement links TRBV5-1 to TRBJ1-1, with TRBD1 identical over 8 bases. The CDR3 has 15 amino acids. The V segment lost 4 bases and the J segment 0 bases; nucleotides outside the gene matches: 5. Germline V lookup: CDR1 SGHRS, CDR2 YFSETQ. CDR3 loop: CASSLGDRMNTEAFF. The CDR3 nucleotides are TGCGCCAGCAGCCTAGGGGACAGGATGAACACTGAAGCTTTCTTT. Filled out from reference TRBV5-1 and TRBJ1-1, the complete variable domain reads KAGVTQTPRYLIKTRGQQVTLSCSPISGHRSVSWYQQTPGQGLQFLFEYFSETQRNKGNFPGRFSGRQFSNSRSEMNVSTLELGDSALYLCASSLGDRMNTEAFFGQGTRLTVV.

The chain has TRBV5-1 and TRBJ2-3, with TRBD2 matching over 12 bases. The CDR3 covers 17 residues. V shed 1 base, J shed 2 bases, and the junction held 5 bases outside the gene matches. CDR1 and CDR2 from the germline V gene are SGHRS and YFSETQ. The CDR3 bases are TGCGCCAGCAGCTTGAAACTAGCGGGAGGAACCACAGATACGCAGTATTTT. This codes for CASSLKLAGGTTDTQYF.

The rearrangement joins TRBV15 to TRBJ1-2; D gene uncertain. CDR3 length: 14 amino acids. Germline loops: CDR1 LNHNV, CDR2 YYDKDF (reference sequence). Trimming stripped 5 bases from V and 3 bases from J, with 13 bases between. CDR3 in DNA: TGTGCCACCAGCCCCTACCGCACAGACTATGGCTACACCTTC. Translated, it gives CATSPYRTDYGYTF.

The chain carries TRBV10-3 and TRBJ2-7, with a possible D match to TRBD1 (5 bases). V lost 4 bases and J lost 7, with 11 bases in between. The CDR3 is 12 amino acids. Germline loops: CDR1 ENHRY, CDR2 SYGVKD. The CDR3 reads CAISGLDREQYF. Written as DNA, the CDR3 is TGTGCCATCAGTGGGTTAGACAGAGAGCAGTACTTC.

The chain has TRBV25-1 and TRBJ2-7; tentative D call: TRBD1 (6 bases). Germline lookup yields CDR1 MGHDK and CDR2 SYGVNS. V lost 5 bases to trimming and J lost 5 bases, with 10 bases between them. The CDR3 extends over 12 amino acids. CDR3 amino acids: CASSRNRDEQYF. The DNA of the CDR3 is TGTGCCAGCAGTCGAAACAGGGACGAGCAGTACTTC.